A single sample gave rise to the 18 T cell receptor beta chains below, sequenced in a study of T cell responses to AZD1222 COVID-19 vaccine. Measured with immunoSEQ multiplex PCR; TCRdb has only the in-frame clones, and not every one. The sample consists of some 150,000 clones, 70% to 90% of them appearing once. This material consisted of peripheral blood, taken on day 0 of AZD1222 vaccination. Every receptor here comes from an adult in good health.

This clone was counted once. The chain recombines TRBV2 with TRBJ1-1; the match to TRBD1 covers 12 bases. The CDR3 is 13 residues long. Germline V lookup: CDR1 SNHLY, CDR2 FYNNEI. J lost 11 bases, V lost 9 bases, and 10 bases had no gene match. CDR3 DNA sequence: TGTGCCAGGGTAGAAGGGACAGGGGGCTATGCTTTCTTT. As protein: CARVEGTGGYAFF.

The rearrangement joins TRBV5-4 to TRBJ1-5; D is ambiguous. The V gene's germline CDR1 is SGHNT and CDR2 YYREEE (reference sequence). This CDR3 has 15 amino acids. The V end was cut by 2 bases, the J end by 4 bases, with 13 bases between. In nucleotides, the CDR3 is TGTGCCAGCAGCTTTGGTGGGAGTGTGAATCAGCCCCAGCATTTT. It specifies CASSFGGSVNQPQHF. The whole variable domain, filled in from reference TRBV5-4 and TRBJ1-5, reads ETGVTQSPTHLIKTRGQQVTLRCSSQSGHNTVSWYQQALGQGPQFIFQYYREEENGRGNFPPRFSGLQFPNYSSELNVNALELDDSALYLCASSFGGSVNQPQHFGDGTRLSIL.

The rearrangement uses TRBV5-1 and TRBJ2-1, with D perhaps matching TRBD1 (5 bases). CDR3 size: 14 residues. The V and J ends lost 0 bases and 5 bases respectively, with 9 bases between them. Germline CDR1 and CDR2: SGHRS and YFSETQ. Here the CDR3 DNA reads TGCGCCAGCAGCTTGGGGGGCTTCGACAATGAGCAGTTCTTC. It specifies CASSLGGFDNEQFF.

The chain's CDR3 is CASSLTQRKDTQYF. The CDR3 coding sequence is TGTGCCAGCAGCCTGACACAAAGGAAAGATACGCAGTATTTT. The chain has TRBV7-2 and TRBJ2-3; D remains unclear. The CDR3 consists of 14 residues. Germline-derived CDR1 and CDR2 are SGHTA and FQGNSA. Trimming pared 5 bases from V and 5 bases from J, leaving 14 bases between.

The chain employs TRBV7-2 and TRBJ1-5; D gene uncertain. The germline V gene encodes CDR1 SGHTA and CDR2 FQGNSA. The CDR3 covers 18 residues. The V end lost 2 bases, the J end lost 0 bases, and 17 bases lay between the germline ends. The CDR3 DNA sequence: TGTGCCAGCAGCTTATATCGGGAGCCCGGAGATAGCAATCAGCCCCAGCATTTT. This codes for CASSLYREPGDSNQPQHF.

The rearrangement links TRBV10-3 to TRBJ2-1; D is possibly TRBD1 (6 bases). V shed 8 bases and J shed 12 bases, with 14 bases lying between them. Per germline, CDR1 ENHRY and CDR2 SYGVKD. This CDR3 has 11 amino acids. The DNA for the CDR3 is TGTGCCATCGGGAACAGGGTGACGCAGTTCTTC. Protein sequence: CAIGNRVTQFF.

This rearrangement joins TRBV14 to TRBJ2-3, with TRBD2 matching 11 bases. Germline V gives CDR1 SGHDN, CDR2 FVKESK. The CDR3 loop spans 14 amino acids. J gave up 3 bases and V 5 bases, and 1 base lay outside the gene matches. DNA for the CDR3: TGTGCCAGCAGCAGACTAGCGGGAACAGATACGCAGTATTTT. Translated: CASSRLAGTDTQYF.

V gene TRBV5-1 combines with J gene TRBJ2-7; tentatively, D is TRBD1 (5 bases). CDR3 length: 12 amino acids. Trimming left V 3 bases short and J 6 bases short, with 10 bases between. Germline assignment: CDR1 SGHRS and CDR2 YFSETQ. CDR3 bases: TGCGCCAGCAGCTCTCAGGGTCTCGAGCAGTACTTC. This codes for CASSSQGLEQYF.

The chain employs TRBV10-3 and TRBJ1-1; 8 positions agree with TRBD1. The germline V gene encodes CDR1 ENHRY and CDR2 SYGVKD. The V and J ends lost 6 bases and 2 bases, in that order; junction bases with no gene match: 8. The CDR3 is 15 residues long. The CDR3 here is CAISWGQAGNTEAFF. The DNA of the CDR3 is TGTGCCATCAGCTGGGGACAGGCTGGAAACACTGAAGCTTTCTTT.

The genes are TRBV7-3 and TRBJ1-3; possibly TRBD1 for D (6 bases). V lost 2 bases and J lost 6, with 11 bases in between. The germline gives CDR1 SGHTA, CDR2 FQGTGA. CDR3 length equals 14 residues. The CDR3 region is CASSLSPGENTIYF. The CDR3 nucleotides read TGTGCCAGCAGCTTATCCCCAGGGGAAAACACCATATATTTT.

CDR3 amino acids: CASSKQGGDTQYF. In nucleotides, the CDR3 is TGTGCCAGCAGCAAACAGGGAGGAGATACGCAGTATTTT. This chain links TRBV7-3 with TRBJ2-3, with D perhaps being TRBD1 or TRBD2 (6 bases each). V lost 5 bases to trimming and J lost 5 bases, with 11 bases between them. This CDR3 is 13 amino acids long. Looked up from germline, CDR1 is SGHTA and CDR2 is FQGTGA.

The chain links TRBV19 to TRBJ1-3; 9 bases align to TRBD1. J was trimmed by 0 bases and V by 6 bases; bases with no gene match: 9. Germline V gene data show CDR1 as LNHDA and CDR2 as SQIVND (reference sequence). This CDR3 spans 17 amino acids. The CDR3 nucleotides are TGTGCCAGTAGCCCGGGACAGGGAAGTCCCTCTGGAAACACCATATATTTT. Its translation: CASSPGQGSPSGNTIYF.

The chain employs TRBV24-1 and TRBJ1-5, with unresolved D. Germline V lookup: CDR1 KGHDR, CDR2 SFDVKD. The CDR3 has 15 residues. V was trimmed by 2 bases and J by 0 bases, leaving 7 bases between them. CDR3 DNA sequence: TGTGCCACCAGTGATTCGTTGATTAGCAATCAGCCCCAGCATTTT. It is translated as CATSDSLISNQPQHF.

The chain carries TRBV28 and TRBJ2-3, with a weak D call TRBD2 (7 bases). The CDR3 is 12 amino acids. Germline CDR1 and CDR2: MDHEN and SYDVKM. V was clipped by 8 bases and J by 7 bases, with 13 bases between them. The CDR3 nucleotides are TGTGCCAGCGGGGGGGCTCAATATACGCAGTATTTT. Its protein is CASGGAQYTQYF.

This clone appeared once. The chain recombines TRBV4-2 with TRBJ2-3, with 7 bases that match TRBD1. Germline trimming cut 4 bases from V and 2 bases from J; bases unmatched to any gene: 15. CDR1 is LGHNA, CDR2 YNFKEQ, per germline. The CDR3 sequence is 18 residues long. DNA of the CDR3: TGTGCCAGCAGCCCTTACTCCTCCGGGACAGACGACACAGATACGCAGTATTTT. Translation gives CASSPYSSGTDDTDTQYF.

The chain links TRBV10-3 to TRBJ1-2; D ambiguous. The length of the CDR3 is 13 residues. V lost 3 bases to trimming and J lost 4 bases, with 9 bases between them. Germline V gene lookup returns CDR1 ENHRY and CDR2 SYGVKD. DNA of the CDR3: TGTGCCATCAGTGACGGGTATGGCTATGGCTACACCTTC. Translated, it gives CAISDGYGYGYTF.

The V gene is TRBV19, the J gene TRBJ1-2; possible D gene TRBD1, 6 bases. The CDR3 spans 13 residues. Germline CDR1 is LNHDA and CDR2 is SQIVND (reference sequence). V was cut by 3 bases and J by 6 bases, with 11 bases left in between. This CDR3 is CASSIDRRDGYTF. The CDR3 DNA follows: TGTGCCAGTAGTATTGACAGGAGGGATGGCTACACCTTC.

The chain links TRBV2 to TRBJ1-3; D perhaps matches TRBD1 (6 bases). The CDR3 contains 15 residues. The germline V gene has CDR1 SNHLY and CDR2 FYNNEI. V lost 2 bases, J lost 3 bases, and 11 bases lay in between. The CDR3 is CASSELGADGNTIYF. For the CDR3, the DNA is TGTGCCAGCAGTGAATTGGGGGCGGATGGAAACACCATATATTTT.